The 30 T cell receptor beta chains below were found in one sample sequenced in a study of cytomegalovirus exposure and HLA in healthy donors. PCR amplification relied on 60 Vbeta primers (plus 13 Jbeta primers). Assay: immunoSEQ multiplex PCR; the TCRdb copy retains only in-frame clones and omits some. The sample includes just over 200,000 clones, approximately 85% seen only once; the top ten take roughly 2.5%. Source material: PBMCs. These receptors were taken from a woman in her thirties or forties in good health and CMV-seronegative.

The chain uses TRBV29-1 and TRBJ1-2; D is unresolved. CDR1 and CDR2 from the germline V gene are SQVTM and ANQGSEA. V dropped 4 bases and J dropped 2 bases, with 11 bases sitting between them. The CDR3 consists of 13 residues. CDR3 sequence reads: CSVGGIFNYGYTF. DNA of the CDR3: TGCAGCGTTGGAGGCATCTTCAACTATGGCTACACCTTC.

V usage is TRBV4-1 and J usage is TRBJ2-1, with TRBD1 identical over 7 bases. The CDR3 is made up of 15 amino acids. From germline, CDR1 is MGHRA and CDR2 YSYEKL. Losses at the gene ends were 0 bases for V and 8 bases for J; bases not matched to a gene: 7. CDR3 coding DNA: TGCGCCAGCAGCCAAGATGGGGACAGTCTCGATGAGCAGTTCTTC. It is translated as CASSQDGDSLDEQFF.

The count of this clone is one. The V and J genes are TRBV21-1 and TRBJ1-1. TRBV21-1 has pseudogene status. The CDR3 has 19 residues. The CDR3 loop is CASSKAPDRDPLGGTEAFF. The CDR3, as DNA: TGTGCCAGCAGCAAAGCACCCGATAGGGATCCCTTGGGGGGAACTGAAGCTTTCTTT.

The rearrangement joins TRBV2 to TRBJ2-7; D uncertain. V was clipped by 5 bases and J by 6 bases, with 14 bases between them. This CDR3 has 13 residues. CDR1 SNHLY and CDR2 FYNNEI come from the germline V gene. The CDR3 protein is CASSKTPPREQYF. The CDR3 DNA follows: TGTGCCAGCAGTAAAACACCCCCCCGCGAGCAGTACTTC.

The V and J genes are TRBV30 and TRBJ2-7, with D perhaps TRBD1 (6 bases). The CDR3 runs to 15 residues. Trimming shortened V by 2 bases and J by 3 bases, and 17 bases separated the two germline ends. CDR1 and CDR2 from the germline V gene are GTSNPN and SVGIG (reference sequence). The CDR3, as DNA: TGTGCCTGGAGTCAATTCGGACAGCGAGACTACGAGCAGTACTTC. This codes for CAWSQFGQRDYEQYF.

This rearrangement joins TRBV27 to TRBJ2-1, with 10 positions matching TRBD2. Trimming removed 7 bases from V and 5 bases from J; junction bases left unmatched: 5. This CDR3 is built from 14 residues. Looked up from germline, CDR1 is MNHEY and CDR2 is SMNVEV (reference sequence). This CDR3 is CASTRLAGDNEQFF. CDR3 nucleotides: TGTGCCAGCACCCGGCTAGCGGGGGACAATGAGCAGTTCTTC.

The chain uses TRBV27 and TRBJ2-1; a weak D match, TRBD1 (6 bases). Germline CDR1 MNHEY, CDR2 SMNVEV (reference sequence). V was shortened by 4 bases and J by 6 bases, with 10 bases between the two germline ends. The CDR3 spans 13 residues. CDR3 DNA sequence: TGTGCCAGCAGTTCGGGACATATCAATGAGCAGTTCTTC. Translation: CASSSGHINEQFF.

The chain recombines TRBV5-1 with TRBJ2-7; no firm D call. Germline loops: CDR1 SGHRS, CDR2 YFSETQ. The CDR3 contains 15 residues. The V gene lost 4 bases and the J gene lost 0 bases, with 14 bases spanning the gap. DNA of the CDR3: TGCGCCAGCAGCGGTGGCGCACTACACTCCTACGAGCAGTACTTC. Translating it yields CASSGGALHSYEQYF.

The V call is TRBV18, the J call TRBJ2-5, with 7 bases lining up with TRBD1. Trimming cost V 5 bases and J 3 bases; bases outside gene matches: 15. Germline V lookup: CDR1 KGHSH, CDR2 LQKENI. The CDR3 has 17 residues. CDR3 nucleotide sequence: TGTGCCAGCTCATCGACAGGGATCCGTTTAGCTAAAGAGACCCAGTACTTC. Translation: CASSSTGIRLAKETQYF.

This CDR3 reads CASSPGNSNQPQHF. Written as DNA, the CDR3 is TGTGCCAGCAGTCCGGGGAATAGCAATCAGCCCCAGCATTTT. This chain links TRBV28 with TRBJ1-5, with no clear D. The V gene lost 5 bases and the J gene lost 0 bases, with 8 bases spanning the gap. Germline V CDR1 and CDR2: MDHEN, SYDVKM. The CDR3 consists of 14 residues.

Turning to this clone: Relative to the germline gene, one junction end is altered; a read error may explain this. The rearrangement joins TRBV5-1 to TRBJ1-2, with D perhaps TRBD1 (6 bases). The CDR3 is 15 residues long. Germline V gives CDR1 SGHRS, CDR2 YFSETQ. The CDR3 sequence is CASRPGQTSNYGHTF. The CDR3 coding sequence is TGCGCCAGCAGACCTGGACAGACATCTAACTATGGCCACACCTTC.

The J gene is TRBJ1-5, the V gene TRBV7-8; D might be TRBD1 (6 bases). The V end was cut by 0 bases, the J end by 0 bases, with 12 bases between. The germline V gene has CDR1 SGHVS and CDR2 FQNEAQ. CDR3 size: 17 residues. CDR3 amino acids: CASSLAYYRVSNQPQHF. CDR3 DNA: TGTGCCAGCAGCTTAGCCTACTACAGGGTTAGCAATCAGCCCCAGCATTTT. Drawing the rest from reference TRBV7-8 and TRBJ1-5, the complete variable domain is GAGVSQSPRYKVAKRGQDVALRCDPISGHVSLFWYQQALGQGPEFLTYFQNEAQLDKSGLPSDRFFAERPEGSVSTLKIQRTQQEDSAVYLCASSLAYYRVSNQPQHFGDGTRLSIL.

The gene calls are TRBV9 and TRBJ2-3; TRBD2 agrees at 7 bases. Per germline, CDR1 SGDLS and CDR2 YYNGEE. This CDR3 region has 15 residues. Trimming cost V 4 bases and J 4 bases; bases outside gene matches: 9. CDR3 loop: CASSTWGGNADTQYF. The CDR3 region has the DNA TGTGCCAGCAGCACCTGGGGGGGGAATGCAGATACGCAGTATTTT. Together with reference TRBV9 and TRBJ2-3, the CDR3 gives the full variable domain: DSGVTQTPKHLITATGQRVTLRCSPRSGDLSVYWYQQSLDQGLQFLIQYYNGEERAKGNILERFSAQQFPDLHSELNLSSLELGDSALYFCASSTWGGNADTQYFGPGTRLTVL.

This clone was recorded once. The DNA for the CDR3 is TGCGCCAGCAGCCAAGATCTTCGCGGAATGAACACTGAAGCTTTCTTT. It specifies CASSQDLRGMNTEAFF. The chain carries TRBV4-1 and TRBJ1-1; D is unresolved. V lost 0 bases and J 0 bases, leaving 11 bases between the germline ends. The CDR3 runs to 16 residues. The germline gives CDR1 MGHRA, CDR2 YSYEKL.

The rearrangement joins TRBV6-1 to TRBJ2-3; D may be TRBD2 (6 bases). Trimming cost V 7 bases and J 2 bases, with 10 bases left between them. Per germline, CDR1 MNHNS and CDR2 SASEGT. The CDR3 totals 13 residues. CDR3 protein: CASKSGFTDTQYF. In nucleotides, the CDR3 is TGTGCCAGCAAGAGCGGGTTCACAGATACGCAGTATTTT.

CDR3 protein: CASSLGPSTGETQYF. Here the CDR3 DNA reads TGTGCCAGCAGCTTAGGCCCCAGCACAGGGGAGACCCAGTACTTC. This chain links TRBV13 with TRBJ2-5, with D tentatively TRBD1 (6 bases). The germline V gene has CDR1 PRHDT and CDR2 FYEKMQ (reference sequence). Trimming removed 0 bases from V and 5 bases from J, with 13 bases in between. This CDR3 comprises 15 residues.

The genes are TRBV6-6 and TRBJ1-1; D may be TRBD1 (5 bases). With 0 bases removed from V and 6 bases from J, the gap between germline ends came to 14 bases. CDR1 is MNHNY, CDR2 SVGAGI, per germline (reference sequence). The CDR3 contains 15 residues. The CDR3 reads CASSYSARRGSEAFF. As DNA, the CDR3 is TGTGCCAGCAGTTACTCGGCCCGTCGGGGGTCTGAAGCTTTCTTT.

The chain recombines TRBV30 with TRBJ1-1; TRBD1 matches at 11 bases. There are 16 residues in the CDR3. V was clipped by 0 bases and J by 1 base; unmatched bases: 4. Germline-derived CDR1 and CDR2 are GTSNPN and SVGIG (reference sequence). CDR3 amino acids: CAWSVQGTGGNTEAFF. The CDR3 DNA follows: TGTGCCTGGAGTGTACAGGGGACAGGGGGGAACACTGAAGCTTTCTTT.

This sequence joins TRBV19 and TRBJ1-4; 9 bases align to TRBD1. V gave up 4 bases and J gave up 4 bases; unmatched junction bases: 7. Germline CDR1 and CDR2: LNHDA and SQIVND (reference sequence). This CDR3 has 16 amino acids. The CDR3 is CASSTIGQGFNEKLFF. The CDR3 DNA reads TGTGCCAGTAGTACGATCGGACAGGGGTTTAATGAAAAACTGTTTTTT.

This clone was observed once. V is TRBV7-9 and J is TRBJ2-1; TRBD2 matches at 12 bases. CDR3 length: 18 amino acids. Germline V CDR1 and CDR2: SEHNR, FQNEAQ (reference sequence). Germline trimming cut 0 bases from V and 5 bases from J; bases unmatched to any gene: 8. CDR3 sequence: CASSLATSGSSRDNEQFF. CDR3 DNA: TGTGCCAGCAGCTTAGCGACTAGCGGGAGTAGTAGAGACAATGAGCAGTTCTTC. The complete variable domain, with remaining parts taken from reference TRBV7-9 and TRBJ2-1, reads DTGVSQNPRHKITKRGQNVTFRCDPISEHNRLYWYRQTLGQGPEFLTYFQNEAQLEKSRLLSDRFSAERPKGSFSTLEIQRTEQGDSAMYLCASSLATSGSSRDNEQFFGPGTRLTVL.

For this clone: Compared with germline, one end of the junction differs, possibly owing to a read error. The J gene is TRBJ1-1, the V gene TRBV20-1; the D gene is possibly TRBD1 (6 bases). This CDR3 comprises 10 residues. Germline loops: CDR1 DFQATT, CDR2 SNEGSKA (reference sequence). CDR3 in amino acids: CSALDAGATF. DNA of the CDR3: TGCAGTGCCCTGGATGCAGGGGCGACCTTT.

The chain couples TRBV7-2 to TRBJ2-5; 12 bases are a match to TRBD2. Losses at the gene ends were 0 bases for V and 0 bases for J; bases not matched to a gene: 8. This CDR3 is built from 19 residues. Germline CDR1 reads SGHTA; CDR2 reads FQGNSA. DNA of the CDR3: TGTGCCAGCAGCTTAGCGCCGGGACTAGCGGGCACTTACCAAGAGACCCAGTACTTC. Translating gives CASSLAPGLAGTYQETQYF.

The chain combines TRBV19 with TRBJ2-7; 10 bases are shared with TRBD1. Germline trimming cut 5 bases from V and 3 bases from J; bases unmatched to any gene: 1. This CDR3 comprises 13 residues. CDR1 and CDR2 from the germline V gene are LNHDA and SQIVND (reference sequence). The CDR3 DNA reads as TGTGCCAGTAGTTGGACAGGGGGCTACGAGCAGTACTTC. Its protein is CASSWTGGYEQYF.

This clone was detected only once. The CDR3 nucleotides read TGTGCCACCAGCAGGGGACAGGGGGCGAATATCGGTGGGTATGGCTACACCTTC. This encodes CATSRGQGANIGGYGYTF. The rearrangement joins TRBV15 to TRBJ1-2, with TRBD1 matching over 12 bases. CDR3 length: 18 residues. Germline CDR1 reads LNHNV; CDR2 reads YYDKDF (reference sequence). The V segment lost 3 bases and the J segment 5 bases; nucleotides outside the gene matches: 13. Full variable domain (missing parts from reference TRBV15 and TRBJ1-2): DAMVIQNPRYQVTQFGKPVTLSCSQTLNHNVMYWYQQKSSQAPKLLFHYYDKDFNNEADTPDNFQSRRPNTSFCFLDIRSPGLGDTAMYLCATSRGQGANIGGYGYTFGSGTRLTVV.

V is TRBV6-1 and J is TRBJ2-2, with D unresolved. Germline CDR1 reads MNHNS; CDR2 reads SASEGT. Trimming removed 7 bases at V and 4 bases at J, with 13 bases between. The CDR3 has 14 residues. In nucleotides, the CDR3 is TGTGCCAGCACCCTACCCGTCCCCACCGGGGAGCTGTTTTTT. Translation: CASTLPVPTGELFF.

The table lists this clone with a count of one. The chain employs TRBV7-9 and TRBJ2-3; 9 bases line up with TRBD1. Germline CDR1 is SEHNR and CDR2 is FQNEAQ (reference sequence). The CDR3 contains 15 residues. J lost 2 bases, V lost 5 bases, and 5 bases had no gene match. The CDR3 DNA reads TGTGCCAGCAGCCGACGGGACAGGGACACAGATACGCAGTATTTT. This codes for CASSRRDRDTDTQYF.

This chain connects TRBV7-2 to TRBJ1-2; D unclear. The CDR3 consists of 13 residues. V gave up 3 bases and J gave up 5 bases, with 10 bases separating them. Germline values: CDR1 SGHTA, CDR2 FQGNSA. The CDR3 DNA follows: TGTGCCAGCAGCTTTTTGGGAGATTATGGCTACACCTTC. Translation: CASSFLGDYGYTF. Drawing the rest from reference TRBV7-2 and TRBJ1-2, the complete variable domain is GAGVSQSPSNKVTEKGKDVELRCDPISGHTALYWYRQSLGQGLEFLIYFQGNSAPDKSGLPSDRFSAERTGGSVSTLTIQRTQQEDSAVYLCASSFLGDYGYTFGSGTRLTVV.

This rearrangement joins TRBV2 to TRBJ2-6; D is ambiguous. V dropped 2 bases and J dropped 12 bases, with 5 bases sitting between them. CDR3 size: 11 residues. Looked up from germline, CDR1 is SNHLY and CDR2 is FYNNEI. CDR3 loop: CASSESGVLTF. The CDR3 nucleotides read TGTGCCAGCAGTGAATCGGGCGTCCTGACTTTC.

This clone was recorded a few times. In DNA form, the CDR3 reads TGTGCCTGGAGTGTTGGGGCGGGAGCCCTCGAGCAGTACTTC. It encodes CAWSVGAGALEQYF. The genes are TRBV30 and TRBJ2-7, with 7 nucleotides matching TRBD2. V dropped 0 bases and J dropped 6; count of bases not matched to a gene: 8. The CDR3 is 14 amino acids. CDR1 is GTSNPN, CDR2 SVGIG, per germline (reference sequence).

This clone was seen once. J is TRBJ2-7 and V is TRBV28; 8 nucleotides agree with TRBD2. CDR1 is MDHEN and CDR2 is SYDVKM in the germline V gene. The length of the CDR3 is 14 residues. V shed 10 bases, J shed 0 bases, and the junction held 8 bases outside the gene matches. The CDR3 DNA reads TGTGCCACCCAGATAGCGGGGAGCTCCTACGAGCAGTACTTC. Amino acid sequence: CATQIAGSSYEQYF.